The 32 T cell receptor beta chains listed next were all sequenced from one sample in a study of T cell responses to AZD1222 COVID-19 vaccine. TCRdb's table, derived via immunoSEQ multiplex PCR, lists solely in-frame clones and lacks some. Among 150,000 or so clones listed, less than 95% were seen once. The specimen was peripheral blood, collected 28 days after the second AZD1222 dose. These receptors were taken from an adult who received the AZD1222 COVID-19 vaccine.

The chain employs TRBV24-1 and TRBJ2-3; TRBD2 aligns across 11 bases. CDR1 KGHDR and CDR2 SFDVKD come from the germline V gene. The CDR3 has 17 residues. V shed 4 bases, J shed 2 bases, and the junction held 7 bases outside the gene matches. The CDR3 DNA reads TGTGCCACCAGTGAGCAAGGGACTAGCGGATCCACAGATACGCAGTATTTT. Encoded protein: CATSEQGTSGSTDTQYF.

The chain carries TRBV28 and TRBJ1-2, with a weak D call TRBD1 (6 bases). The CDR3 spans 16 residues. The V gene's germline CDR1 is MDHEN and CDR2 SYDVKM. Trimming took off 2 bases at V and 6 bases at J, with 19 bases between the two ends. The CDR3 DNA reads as TGTGCCAGCAGTTTACTTCATCGATCGGGGGACAATGGCTACACCTTC. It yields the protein CASSLLHRSGDNGYTF.

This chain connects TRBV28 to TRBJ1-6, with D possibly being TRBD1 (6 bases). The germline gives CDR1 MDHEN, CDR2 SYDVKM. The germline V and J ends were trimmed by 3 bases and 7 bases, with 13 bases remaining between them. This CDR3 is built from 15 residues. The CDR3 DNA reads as TGTGCCAGCAGTTTCTCGGGGGCTGGGAATTCACCCCTCCACTTT. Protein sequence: CASSFSGAGNSPLHF.

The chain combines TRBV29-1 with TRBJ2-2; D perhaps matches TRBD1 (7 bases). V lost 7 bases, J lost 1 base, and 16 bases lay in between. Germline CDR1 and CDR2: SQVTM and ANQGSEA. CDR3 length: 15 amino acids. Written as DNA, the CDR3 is TGCAGCGCCATTGGAGGGGGCGGGAACACCGGGGAGCTGTTTTTT. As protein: CSAIGGGGNTGELFF.

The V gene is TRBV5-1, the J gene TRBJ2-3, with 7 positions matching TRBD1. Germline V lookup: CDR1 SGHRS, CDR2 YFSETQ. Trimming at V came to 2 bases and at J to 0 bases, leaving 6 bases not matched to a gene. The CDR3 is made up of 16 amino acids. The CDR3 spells CASSFNRGQSTDTQYF. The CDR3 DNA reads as TGCGCCAGCAGCTTCAACAGGGGCCAAAGCACAGATACGCAGTATTTT.

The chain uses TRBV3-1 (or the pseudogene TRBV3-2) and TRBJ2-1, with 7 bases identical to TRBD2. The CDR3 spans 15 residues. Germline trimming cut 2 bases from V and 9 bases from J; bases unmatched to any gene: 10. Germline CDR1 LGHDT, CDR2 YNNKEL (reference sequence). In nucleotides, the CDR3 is TGTGCCAGCAGCCAATGGGCGGGAGACTGGCTTGAGCAGTTCTTC. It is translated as CASSQWAGDWLEQFF.

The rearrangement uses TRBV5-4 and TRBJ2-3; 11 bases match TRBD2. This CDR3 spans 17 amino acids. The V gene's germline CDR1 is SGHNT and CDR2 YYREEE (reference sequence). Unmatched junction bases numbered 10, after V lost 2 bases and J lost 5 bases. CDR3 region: CASSFYLAGGFRDTQYF. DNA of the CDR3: TGTGCCAGCAGCTTCTACCTAGCGGGGGGTTTTAGAGATACGCAGTATTTT.

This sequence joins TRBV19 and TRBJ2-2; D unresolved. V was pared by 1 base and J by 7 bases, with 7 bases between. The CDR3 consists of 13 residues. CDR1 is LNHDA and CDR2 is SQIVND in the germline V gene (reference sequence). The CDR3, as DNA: TGTGCCAGTAGTATAGCTTTAAACGGGGAGCTGTTTTTT. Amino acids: CASSIALNGELFF. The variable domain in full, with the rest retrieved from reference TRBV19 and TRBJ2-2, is DGGITQSPKYLFRKEGQNVTLSCEQNLNHDAMYWYRQDPGQGLRLIYYSQIVNDFQKGDIAEGYSVSREKKESFPLTVTSAQKNPTAFYLCASSIALNGELFFGEGSRLTVL.

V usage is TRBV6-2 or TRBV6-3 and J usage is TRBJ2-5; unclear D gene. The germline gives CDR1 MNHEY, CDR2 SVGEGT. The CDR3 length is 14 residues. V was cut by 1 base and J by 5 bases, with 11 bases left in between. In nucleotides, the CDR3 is TGTGCCAGCAGTTACTTCGAGCCCGGGGAGACCCAGTACTTC. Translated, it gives CASSYFEPGETQYF.

The CDR3 DNA reads as TGTGCCGGACAATCCGACACTACATACGAGCAGTACTTC. It yields the protein CAGQSDTTYEQYF. The V gene is TRBV30, the J gene TRBJ2-7; the D gene is possibly TRBD1 (5 bases). This CDR3 has 13 residues. CDR1 is GTSNPN and CDR2 is SVGIG in the germline V gene (reference sequence). Trimming took 8 bases from V and 4 from J, leaving 18 bases between them.

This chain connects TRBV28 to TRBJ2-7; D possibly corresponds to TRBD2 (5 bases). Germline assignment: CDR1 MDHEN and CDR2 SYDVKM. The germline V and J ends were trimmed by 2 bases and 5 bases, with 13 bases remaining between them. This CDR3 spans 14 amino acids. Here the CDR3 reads CASSLTTRQNEQYF. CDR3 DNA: TGTGCCAGCAGTTTAACCACTAGGCAAAACGAGCAGTACTTC.

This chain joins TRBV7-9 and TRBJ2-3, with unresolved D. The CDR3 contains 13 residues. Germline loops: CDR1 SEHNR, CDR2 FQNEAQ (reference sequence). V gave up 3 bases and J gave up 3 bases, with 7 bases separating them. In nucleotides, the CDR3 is TGTGCCAGCAGCTTGGCGAGTACAGATACGCAGTATTTT. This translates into CASSLASTDTQYF.

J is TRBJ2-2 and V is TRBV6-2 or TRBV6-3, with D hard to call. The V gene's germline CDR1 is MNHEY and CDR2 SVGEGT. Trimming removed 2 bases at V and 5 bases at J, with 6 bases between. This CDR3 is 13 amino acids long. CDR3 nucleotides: TGTGCCAGCAGTTACGGACGAACCGGGGAGCTGTTTTTT. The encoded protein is CASSYGRTGELFF.

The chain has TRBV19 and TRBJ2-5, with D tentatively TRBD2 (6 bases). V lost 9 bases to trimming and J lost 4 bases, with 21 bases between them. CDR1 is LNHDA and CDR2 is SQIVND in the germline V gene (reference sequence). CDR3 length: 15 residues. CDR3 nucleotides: TGTGCCAGCTCGCCTCTACGGGTGGGGGGAGAGACCCAGTACTTC. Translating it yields CASSPLRVGGETQYF.

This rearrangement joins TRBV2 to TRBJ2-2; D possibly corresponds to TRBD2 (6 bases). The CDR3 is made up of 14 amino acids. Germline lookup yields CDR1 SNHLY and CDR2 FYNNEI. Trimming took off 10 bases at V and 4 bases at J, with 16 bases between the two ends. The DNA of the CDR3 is TGTGCCACAGGCCGGGACTCCTCCACCGGGGAGCTGTTTTTT. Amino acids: CATGRDSSTGELFF.

The CDR3 spells CASSDQGQPGFQYF. CDR3 bases: TGTGCCAGCAGTGATCAAGGACAGCCGGGGTTCCAGTACTTC. V is TRBV6-1 and J is TRBJ2-4; D might be TRBD1 (6 bases). V lost 3 bases, J lost 13 bases, and 19 bases lay in between. Germline-derived CDR1 and CDR2 are MNHNS and SASEGT. This CDR3 region has 14 residues.

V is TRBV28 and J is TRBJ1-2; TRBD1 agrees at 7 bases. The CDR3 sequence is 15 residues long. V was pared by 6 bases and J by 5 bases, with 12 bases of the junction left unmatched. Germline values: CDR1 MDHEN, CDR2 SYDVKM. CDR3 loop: CASSPPRSGGYGYTF. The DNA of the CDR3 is TGTGCCAGCAGCCCGCCCCGTTCAGGGGGTTATGGCTACACCTTC.

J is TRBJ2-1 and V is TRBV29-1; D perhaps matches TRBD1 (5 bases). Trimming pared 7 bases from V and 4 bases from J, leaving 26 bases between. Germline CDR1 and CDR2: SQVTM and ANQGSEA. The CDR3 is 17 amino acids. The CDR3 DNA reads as TGCAGCGCCGGTAGGACAACCGGAGCTGCCAGTTACAATGAGCAGTTCTTC. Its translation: CSAGRTTGAASYNEQFF.

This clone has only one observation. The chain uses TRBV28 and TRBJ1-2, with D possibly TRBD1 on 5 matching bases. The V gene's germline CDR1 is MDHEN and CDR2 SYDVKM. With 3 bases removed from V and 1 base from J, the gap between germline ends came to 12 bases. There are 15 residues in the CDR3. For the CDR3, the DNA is TGTGCCAGCAGTTTCTTTACAGGCATTAACTATGGCTACACCTTC. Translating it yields CASSFFTGINYGYTF.

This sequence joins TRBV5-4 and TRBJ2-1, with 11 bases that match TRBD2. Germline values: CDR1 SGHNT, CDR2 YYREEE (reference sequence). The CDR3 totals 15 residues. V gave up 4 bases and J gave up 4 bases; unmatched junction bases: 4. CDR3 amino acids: CASSLGTSGYNEQFF. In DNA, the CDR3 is TGTGCCAGCAGCCTAGGGACTAGCGGATACAATGAGCAGTTCTTC.

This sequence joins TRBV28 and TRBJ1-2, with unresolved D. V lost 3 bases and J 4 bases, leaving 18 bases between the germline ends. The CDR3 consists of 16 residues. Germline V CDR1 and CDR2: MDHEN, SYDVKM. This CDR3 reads CASSFLELAESYGYTF. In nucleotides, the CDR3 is TGTGCCAGCAGTTTTTTAGAGTTGGCAGAAAGCTATGGCTACACCTTC.

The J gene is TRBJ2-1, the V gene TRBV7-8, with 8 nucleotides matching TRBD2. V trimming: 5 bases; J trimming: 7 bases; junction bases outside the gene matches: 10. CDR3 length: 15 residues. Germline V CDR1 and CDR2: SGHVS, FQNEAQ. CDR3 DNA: TGTGCCAGCAGCGTTCAGCGGGAGTTGGGGAATGAGCAGTTCTTC. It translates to CASSVQRELGNEQFF.

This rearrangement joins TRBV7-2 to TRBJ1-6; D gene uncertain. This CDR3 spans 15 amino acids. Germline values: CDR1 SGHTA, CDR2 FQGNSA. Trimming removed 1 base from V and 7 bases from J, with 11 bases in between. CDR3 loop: CASSLGTLGNSPLHF. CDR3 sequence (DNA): TGTGCCAGCAGCTTAGGGACCCTGGGGAATTCACCCCTCCACTTT.

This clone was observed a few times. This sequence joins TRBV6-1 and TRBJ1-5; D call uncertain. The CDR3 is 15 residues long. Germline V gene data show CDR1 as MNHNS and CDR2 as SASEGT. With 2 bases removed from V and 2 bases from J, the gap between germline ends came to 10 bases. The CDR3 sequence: CASSEFIQGNQPQHF. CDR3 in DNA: TGTGCCAGCAGTGAATTCATCCAGGGCAATCAGCCCCAGCATTTT.

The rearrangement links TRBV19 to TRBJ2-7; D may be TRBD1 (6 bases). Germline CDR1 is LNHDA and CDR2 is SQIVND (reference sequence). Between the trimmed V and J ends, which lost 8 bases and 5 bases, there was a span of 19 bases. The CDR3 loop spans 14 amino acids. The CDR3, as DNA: TGTGCCAGTTCCGGGAAGACACAGGGTAACGAGCAGTACTTC. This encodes CASSGKTQGNEQYF.

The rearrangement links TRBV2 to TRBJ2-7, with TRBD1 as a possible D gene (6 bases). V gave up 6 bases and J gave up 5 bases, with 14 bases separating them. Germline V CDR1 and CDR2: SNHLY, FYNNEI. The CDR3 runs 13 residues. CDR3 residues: CASSELRGNEQYF. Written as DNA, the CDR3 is TGTGCCAGCAGCGAACTCAGGGGAAACGAGCAGTACTTC.

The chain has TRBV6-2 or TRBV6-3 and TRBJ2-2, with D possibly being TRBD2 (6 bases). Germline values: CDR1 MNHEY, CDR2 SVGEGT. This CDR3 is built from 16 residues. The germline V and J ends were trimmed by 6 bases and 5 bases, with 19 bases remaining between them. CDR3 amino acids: CASSPTAGWETGELFF. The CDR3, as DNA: TGTGCCAGCAGCCCCACCGCGGGGTGGGAAACCGGGGAGCTGTTTTTT.

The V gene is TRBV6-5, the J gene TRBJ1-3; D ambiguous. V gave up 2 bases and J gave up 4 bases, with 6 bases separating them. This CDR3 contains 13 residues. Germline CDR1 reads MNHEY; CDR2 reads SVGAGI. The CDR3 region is CASSYQTGNTIYF. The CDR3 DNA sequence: TGTGCCAGCAGTTACCAGACAGGAAACACCATATATTTT.

The DNA for the CDR3 is TGTGCCAGCAGTCCGGGACGTGAGCAGTTCTTC. It is translated as CASSPGREQFF. The chain employs TRBV6-5 and TRBJ2-1, with D possibly called TRBD1 or TRBD2 (5 bases each). CDR1 MNHEY and CDR2 SVGAGI come from the germline V gene. The V end was cut by 5 bases, the J end by 9 bases, with 8 bases between. The CDR3 spans 11 residues.

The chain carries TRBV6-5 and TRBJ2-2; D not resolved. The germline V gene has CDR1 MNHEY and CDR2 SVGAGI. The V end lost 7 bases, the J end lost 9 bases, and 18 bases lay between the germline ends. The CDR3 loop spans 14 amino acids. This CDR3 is CASMGAGLRRELFF. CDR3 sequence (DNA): TGTGCCAGCATGGGTGCCGGTTTACGGCGGGAGCTGTTTTTT.

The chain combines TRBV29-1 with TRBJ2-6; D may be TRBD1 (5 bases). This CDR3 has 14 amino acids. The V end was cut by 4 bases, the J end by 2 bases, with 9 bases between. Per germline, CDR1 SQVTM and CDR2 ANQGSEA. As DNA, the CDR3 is TGCAGCGTTGTAGTGACAGCTGGGGCCAACGTCCTGACTTTC. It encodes CSVVVTAGANVLTF.

The CDR3 sequence: CASVAGLNQPQHF. In DNA, the CDR3 is TGTGCCAGCGTCGCGGGACTCAATCAGCCCCAGCATTTT. This chain uses TRBV7-2 with TRBJ1-5; the D gene is possibly TRBD1 (5 bases). The CDR3 runs 13 residues. V was cut by 8 bases and J by 3 bases, with 11 bases left in between. Germline assignment: CDR1 SGHTA and CDR2 FQGNSA. The full variable domain, completed using reference TRBV7-2 and TRBJ1-5, is GAGVSQSPSNKVTEKGKDVELRCDPISGHTALYWYRQSLGQGLEFLIYFQGNSAPDKSGLPSDRFSAERTGGSVSTLTIQRTQQEDSAVYLCASVAGLNQPQHFGDGTRLSIL.